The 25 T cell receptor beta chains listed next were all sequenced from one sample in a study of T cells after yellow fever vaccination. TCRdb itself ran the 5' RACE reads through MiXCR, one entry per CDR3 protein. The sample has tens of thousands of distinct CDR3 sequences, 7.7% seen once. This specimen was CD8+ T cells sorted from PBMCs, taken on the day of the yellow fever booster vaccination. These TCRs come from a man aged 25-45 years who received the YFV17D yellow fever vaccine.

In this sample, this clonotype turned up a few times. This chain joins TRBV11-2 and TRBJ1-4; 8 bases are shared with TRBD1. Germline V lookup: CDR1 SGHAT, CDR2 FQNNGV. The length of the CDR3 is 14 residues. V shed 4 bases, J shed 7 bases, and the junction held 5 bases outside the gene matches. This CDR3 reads CASSSWTGPEKLFF. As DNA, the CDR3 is TGTGCCAGCAGCTCCTGGACAGGGCCTGAAAAACTGTTTTTT.

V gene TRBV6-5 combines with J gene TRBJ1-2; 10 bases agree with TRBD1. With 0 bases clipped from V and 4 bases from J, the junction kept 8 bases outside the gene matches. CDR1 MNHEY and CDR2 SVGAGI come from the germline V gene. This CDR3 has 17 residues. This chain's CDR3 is CASSYSGTGDFGYGYTF. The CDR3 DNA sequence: TGTGCCAGCAGTTACTCGGGGACAGGGGATTTTGGCTATGGCTACACCTTC.

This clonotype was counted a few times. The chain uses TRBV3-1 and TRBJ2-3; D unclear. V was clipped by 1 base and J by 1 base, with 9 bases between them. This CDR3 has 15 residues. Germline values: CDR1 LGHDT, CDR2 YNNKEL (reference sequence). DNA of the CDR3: TGTGCCAGCAGCCAAGCTTCACTTCGCACAGATACGCAGTATTTT. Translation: CASSQASLRTDTQYF.

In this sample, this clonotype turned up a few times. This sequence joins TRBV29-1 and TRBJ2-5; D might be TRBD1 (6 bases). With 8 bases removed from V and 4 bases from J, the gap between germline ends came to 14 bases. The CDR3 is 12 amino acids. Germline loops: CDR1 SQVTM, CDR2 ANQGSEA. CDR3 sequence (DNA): TGCAGCTTTCCAGGGGTCGGAGAGACCCAGTACTTC. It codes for CSFPGVGETQYF.

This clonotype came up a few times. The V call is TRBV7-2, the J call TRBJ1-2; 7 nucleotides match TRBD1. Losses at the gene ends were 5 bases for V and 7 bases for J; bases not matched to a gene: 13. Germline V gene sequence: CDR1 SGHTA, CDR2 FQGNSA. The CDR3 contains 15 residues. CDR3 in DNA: TGTGCCAGCAGCGTCAGACAGGGTTCTTCTGGTGGCTACACCTTC. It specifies CASSVRQGSSGGYTF.

The CDR3 DNA reads as TGTGCCAGCCGCTACGGCGGGACAGATACGCAGTATTTT. Amino acids: CASRYGGTDTQYF. This sequence joins TRBV27 and TRBJ2-3; D possibly corresponds to TRBD2 (5 bases). The CDR3 spans 13 residues. The germline V and J ends were trimmed by 8 bases and 3 bases, with 12 bases remaining between them. Per the germline V gene, CDR1 is MNHEY and CDR2 is SMNVEV (reference sequence).

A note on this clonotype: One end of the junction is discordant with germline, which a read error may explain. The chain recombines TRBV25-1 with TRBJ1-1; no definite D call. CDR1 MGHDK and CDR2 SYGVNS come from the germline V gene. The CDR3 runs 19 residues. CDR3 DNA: TGTGCCAGCAGGTTCCATTCGGGATCACTACTGACTATGAACACTGAATCTTTCTTT. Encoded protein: CASRFHSGSLLTMNTESFF.

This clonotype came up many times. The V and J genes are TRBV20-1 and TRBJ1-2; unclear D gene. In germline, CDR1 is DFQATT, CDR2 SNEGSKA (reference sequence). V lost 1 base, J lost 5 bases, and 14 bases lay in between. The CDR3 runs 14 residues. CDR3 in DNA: TGCAGTGCTAGAGTGTACGGCGAAGATTATGGCTACACCTTC. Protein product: CSARVYGEDYGYTF.

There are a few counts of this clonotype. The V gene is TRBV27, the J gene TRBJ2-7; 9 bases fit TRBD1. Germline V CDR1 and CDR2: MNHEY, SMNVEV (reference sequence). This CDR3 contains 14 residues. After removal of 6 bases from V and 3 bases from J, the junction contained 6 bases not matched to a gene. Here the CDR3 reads CASSGTGLFYEQYF. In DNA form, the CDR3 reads TGTGCCAGCAGCGGGACAGGGCTATTCTACGAGCAGTACTTC.

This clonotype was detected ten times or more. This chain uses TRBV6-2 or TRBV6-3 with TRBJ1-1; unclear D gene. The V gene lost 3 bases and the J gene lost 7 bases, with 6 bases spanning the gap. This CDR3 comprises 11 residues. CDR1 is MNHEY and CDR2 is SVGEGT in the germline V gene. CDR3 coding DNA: TGTGCCAGCAGTTATGGAAGTGAAGCTTTCTTT. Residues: CASSYGSEAFF.

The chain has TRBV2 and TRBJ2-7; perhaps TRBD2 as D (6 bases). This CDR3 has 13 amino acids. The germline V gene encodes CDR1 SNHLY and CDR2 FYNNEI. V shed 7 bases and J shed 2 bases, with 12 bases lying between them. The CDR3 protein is CASKGGTTYEQYF. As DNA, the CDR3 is TGTGCCAGCAAAGGCGGGACCACCTACGAGCAGTACTTC.

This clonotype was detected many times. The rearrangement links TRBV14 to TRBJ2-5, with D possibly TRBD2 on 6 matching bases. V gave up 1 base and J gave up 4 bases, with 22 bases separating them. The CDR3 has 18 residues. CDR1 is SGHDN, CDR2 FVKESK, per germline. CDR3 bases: TGTGCCAGCAGCCAAGGGGACCAAGACGGGGGTTTGAGAGAGACCCAGTACTTC. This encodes CASSQGDQDGGLRETQYF.

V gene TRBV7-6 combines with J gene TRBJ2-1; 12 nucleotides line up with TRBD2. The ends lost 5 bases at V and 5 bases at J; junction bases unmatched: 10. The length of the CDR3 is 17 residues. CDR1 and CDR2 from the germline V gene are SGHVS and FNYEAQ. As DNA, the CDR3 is TGTGCCAGCAGCCCCTTCGGGGGACTAGCGGGCGACAATGAGCAGTTCTTC. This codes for CASSPFGGLAGDNEQFF. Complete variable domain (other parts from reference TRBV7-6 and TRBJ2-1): GAGVSQSPRYKVTKRGQDVALRCDPISGHVSLYWYRQALGQGPEFLTYFNYEAQQDKSGLPNDRFSAERPEGSISTLTIQRTEQRDSAMYRCASSPFGGLAGDNEQFFGPGTRLTVL.

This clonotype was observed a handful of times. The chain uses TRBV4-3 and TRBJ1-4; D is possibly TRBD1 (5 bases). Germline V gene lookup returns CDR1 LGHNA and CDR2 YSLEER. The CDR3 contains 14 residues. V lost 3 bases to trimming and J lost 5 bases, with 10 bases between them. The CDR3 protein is CASSQGTANEKLFF. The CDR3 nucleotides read TGCGCCAGCAGCCAGGGGACCGCGAATGAAAAACTGTTTTTT.

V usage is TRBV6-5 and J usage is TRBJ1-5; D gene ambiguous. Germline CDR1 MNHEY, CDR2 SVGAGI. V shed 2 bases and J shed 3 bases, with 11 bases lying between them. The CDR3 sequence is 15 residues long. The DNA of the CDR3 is TGTGCCAGCAGTTACGGGATGGGAATCAATCAGCCCCAGCATTTT. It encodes CASSYGMGINQPQHF.

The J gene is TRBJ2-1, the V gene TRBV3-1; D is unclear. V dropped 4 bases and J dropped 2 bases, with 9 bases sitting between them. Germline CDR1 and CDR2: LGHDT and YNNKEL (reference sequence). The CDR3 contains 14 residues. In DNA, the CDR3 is TGTGCCAGCAGCCTGGCCCCTCCCTACAATGAGCAGTTCTTC. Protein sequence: CASSLAPPYNEQFF.

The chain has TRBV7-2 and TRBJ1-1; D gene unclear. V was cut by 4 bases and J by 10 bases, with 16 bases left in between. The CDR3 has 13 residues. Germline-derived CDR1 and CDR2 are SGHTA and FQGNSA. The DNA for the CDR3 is TGTGCCAGCAGCTCATCCGGCGTATTGGGAGCTTTCTTT. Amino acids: CASSSSGVLGAFF.

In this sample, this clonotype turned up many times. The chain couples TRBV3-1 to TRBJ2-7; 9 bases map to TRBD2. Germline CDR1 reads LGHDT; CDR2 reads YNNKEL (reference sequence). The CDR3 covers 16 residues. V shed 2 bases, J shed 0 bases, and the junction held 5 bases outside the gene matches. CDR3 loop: CASSQPYSGSSYEQYF. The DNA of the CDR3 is TGTGCCAGCAGCCAACCCTATAGCGGGAGCTCCTACGAGCAGTACTTC.

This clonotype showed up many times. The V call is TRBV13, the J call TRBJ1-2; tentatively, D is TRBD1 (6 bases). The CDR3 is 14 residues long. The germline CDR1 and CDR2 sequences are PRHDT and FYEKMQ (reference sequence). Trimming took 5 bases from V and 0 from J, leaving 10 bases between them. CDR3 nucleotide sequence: TGTGCCAGCAGCCCAGGACAGTCTAACTATGGCTACACCTTC. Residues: CASSPGQSNYGYTF.

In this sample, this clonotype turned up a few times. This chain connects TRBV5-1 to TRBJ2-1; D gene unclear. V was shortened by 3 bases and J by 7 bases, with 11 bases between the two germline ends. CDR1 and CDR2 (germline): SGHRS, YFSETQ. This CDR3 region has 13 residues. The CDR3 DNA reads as TGCGCCAGCAGCTCGTACCTGGGGAATGAGCAGTTCTTC. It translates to CASSSYLGNEQFF.

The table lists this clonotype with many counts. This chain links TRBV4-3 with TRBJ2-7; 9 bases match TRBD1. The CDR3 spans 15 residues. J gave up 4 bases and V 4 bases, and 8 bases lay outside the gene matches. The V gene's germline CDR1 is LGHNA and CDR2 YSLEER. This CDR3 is CASSLRLQGAYEQYF. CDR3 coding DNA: TGCGCCAGCAGCCTCCGCTTACAGGGGGCTTACGAGCAGTACTTC.

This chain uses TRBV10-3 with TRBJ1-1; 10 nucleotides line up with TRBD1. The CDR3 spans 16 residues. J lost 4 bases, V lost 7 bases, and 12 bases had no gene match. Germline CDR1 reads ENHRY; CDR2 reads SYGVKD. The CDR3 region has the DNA TGTGCCATCACCGCGCGGGACAGGGGAGGTGGCACTGAAGCTTTCTTT. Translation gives CAITARDRGGGTEAFF.

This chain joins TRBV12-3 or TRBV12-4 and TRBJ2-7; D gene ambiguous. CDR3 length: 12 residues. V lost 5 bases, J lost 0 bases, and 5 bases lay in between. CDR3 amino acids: CASSPPSYEQYF. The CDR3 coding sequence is TGTGCCAGCAGTCCCCCCTCCTACGAGCAGTACTTC.

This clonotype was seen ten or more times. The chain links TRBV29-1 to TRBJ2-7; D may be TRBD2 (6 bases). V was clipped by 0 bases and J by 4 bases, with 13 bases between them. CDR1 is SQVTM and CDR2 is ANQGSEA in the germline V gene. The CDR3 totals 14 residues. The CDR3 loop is CSVEEAGSGYEQYF. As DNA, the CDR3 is TGCAGCGTTGAAGAGGCTGGGAGCGGGTACGAGCAGTACTTC.

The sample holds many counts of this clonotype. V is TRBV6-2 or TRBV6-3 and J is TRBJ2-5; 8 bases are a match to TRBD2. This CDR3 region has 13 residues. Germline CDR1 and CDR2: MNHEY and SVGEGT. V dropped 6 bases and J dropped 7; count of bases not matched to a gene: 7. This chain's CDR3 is CASRPTSAGTQYF. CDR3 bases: TGTGCCAGCAGACCGACTAGCGCCGGGACCCAGTACTTC.